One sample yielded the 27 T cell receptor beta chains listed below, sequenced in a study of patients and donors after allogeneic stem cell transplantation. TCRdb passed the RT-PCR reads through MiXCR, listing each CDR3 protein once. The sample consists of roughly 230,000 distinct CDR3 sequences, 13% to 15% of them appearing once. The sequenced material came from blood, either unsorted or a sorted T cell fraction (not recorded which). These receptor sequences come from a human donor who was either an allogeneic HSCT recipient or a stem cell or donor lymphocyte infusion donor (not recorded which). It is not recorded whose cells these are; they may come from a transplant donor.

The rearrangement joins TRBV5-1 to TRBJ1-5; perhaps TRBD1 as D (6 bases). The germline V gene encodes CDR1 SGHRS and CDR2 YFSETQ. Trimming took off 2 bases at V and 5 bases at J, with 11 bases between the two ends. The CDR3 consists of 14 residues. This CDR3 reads CASSFGGQDQPQHF. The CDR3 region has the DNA TGCGCCAGCAGCTTCGGGGGCCAGGATCAGCCCCAGCATTTT.

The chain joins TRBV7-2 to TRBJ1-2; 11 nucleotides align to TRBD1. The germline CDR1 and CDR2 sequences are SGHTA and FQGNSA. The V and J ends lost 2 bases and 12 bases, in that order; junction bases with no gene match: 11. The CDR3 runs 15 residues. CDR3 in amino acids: CASSLRTGGLYVHTF. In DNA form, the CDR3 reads TGTGCCAGCAGCTTACGGACAGGGGGCCTGTATGTACACACCTTC.

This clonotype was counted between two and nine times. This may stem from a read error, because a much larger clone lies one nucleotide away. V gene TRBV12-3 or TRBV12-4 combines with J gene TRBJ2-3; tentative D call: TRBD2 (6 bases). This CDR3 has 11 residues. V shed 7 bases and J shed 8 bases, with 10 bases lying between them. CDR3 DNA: TGTGCCAGCAAAAGGAGGGTTACGCAGTATTTT. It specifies CASKRRVTQYF.

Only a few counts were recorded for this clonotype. Written as DNA, the CDR3 is TGTGCCAGCAGCATAGGACAGGGGGGTAACTACAATGAGCAGTTCTTC. Translated: CASSIGQGGNYNEQFF. The chain is built from TRBV5-4 and TRBJ2-1, with 10 positions matching TRBD1. V shed 4 bases, J shed 3 bases, and the junction held 7 bases outside the gene matches. CDR3 length: 16 amino acids. The germline V gene has CDR1 SGHNT and CDR2 YYREEE (reference sequence).

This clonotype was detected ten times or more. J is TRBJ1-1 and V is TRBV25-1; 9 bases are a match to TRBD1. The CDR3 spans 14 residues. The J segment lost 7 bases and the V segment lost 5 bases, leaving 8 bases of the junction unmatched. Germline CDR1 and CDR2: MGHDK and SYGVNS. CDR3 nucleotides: TGTGCCAGCAGTCCCCTCGGGGGACAGGGTGAAGCTTTCTTT. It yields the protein CASSPLGGQGEAFF.

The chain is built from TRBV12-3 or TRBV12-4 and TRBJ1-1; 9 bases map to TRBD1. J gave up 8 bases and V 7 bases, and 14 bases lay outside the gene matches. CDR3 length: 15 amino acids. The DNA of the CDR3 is TGTGCCAGCACCCCCGGGGGCAGGACAGGGGTAGAAGCTTTCTTT. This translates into CASTPGGRTGVEAFF.

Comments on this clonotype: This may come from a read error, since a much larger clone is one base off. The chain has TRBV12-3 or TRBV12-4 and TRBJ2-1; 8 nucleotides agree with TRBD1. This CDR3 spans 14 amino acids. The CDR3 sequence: CAGSLVQGAYEQFF. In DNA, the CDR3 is TGTGCCGGCAGTTTAGTGCAGGGGGCCTATGAGCAGTTCTTC.

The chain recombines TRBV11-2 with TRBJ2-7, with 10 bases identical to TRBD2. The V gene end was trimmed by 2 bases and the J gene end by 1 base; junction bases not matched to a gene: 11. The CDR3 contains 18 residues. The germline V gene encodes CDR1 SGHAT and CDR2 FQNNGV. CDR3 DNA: TGTGCCAGCAGCTTAACCAGCGGGGGGGCAGGGGGTTCCTACGAGCAGTACTTC. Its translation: CASSLTSGGAGGSYEQYF.

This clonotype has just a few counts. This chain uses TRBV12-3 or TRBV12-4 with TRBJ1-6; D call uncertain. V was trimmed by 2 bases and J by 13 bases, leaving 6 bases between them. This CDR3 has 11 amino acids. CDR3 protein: CASSLKGPLHF. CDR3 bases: TGTGCCAGCAGTTTAAAGGGCCCCCTCCACTTT.

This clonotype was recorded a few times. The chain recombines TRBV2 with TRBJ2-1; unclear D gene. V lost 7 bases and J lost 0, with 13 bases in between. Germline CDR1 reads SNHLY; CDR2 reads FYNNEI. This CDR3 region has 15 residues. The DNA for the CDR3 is TGTGCCAGCACGGACGGGCGAAACTCCTACAATGAGCAGTTCTTC. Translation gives CASTDGRNSYNEQFF.

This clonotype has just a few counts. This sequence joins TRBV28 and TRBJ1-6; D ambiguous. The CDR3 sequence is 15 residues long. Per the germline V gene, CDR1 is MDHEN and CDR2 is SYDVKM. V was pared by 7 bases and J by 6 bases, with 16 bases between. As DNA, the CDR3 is TGTGCCAGCATACAAAGCGAAGGCGGTAATTCACCCCTCCACTTT. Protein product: CASIQSEGGNSPLHF.

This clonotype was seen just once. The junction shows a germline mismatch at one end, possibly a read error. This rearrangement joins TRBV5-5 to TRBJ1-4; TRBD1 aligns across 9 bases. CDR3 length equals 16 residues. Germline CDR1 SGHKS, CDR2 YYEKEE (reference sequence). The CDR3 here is CVSSQPQQGAGEKLFF. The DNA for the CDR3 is TGTGTCAGCAGCCAACCCCAACAGGGGGCTGGTGAAAAACTGTTTTTT.

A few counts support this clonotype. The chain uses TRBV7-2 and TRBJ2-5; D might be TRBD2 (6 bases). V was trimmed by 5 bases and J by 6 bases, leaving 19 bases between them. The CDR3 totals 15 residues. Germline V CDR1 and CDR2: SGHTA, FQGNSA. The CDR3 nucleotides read TGTGCCAGCAGCACAACTGGGAGGCCAGGAAAGACCCAGTACTTC. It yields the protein CASSTTGRPGKTQYF.

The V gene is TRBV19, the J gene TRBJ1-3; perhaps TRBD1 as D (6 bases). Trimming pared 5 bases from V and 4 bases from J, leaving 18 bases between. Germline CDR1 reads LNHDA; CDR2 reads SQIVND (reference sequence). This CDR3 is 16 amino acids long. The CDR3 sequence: CASSLDVGTPGNTIYF. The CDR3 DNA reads TGTGCCAGTAGTTTGGATGTAGGGACACCCGGAAACACCATATATTTT.

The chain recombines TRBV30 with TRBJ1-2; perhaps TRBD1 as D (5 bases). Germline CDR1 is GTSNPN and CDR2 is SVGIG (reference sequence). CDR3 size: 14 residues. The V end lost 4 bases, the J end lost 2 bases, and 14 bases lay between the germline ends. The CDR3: CAWTQQVLNYGYTF. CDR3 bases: TGTGCCTGGACCCAACAGGTCTTAAACTATGGCTACACCTTC.

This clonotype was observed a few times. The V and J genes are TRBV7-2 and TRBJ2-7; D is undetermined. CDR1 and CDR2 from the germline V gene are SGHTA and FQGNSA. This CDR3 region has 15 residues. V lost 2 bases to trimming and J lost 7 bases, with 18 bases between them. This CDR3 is CASSLFAGISDEQYF. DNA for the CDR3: TGTGCCAGCAGCTTATTTGCAGGAATATCGGATGAGCAGTACTTC.

CDR3 residues: CAWSVPGSSNEKLFF. DNA of the CDR3: TGTGCCTGGAGTGTCCCGGGCAGCTCTAATGAAAAACTGTTTTTT. The chain uses TRBV30 and TRBJ1-4; D call uncertain. Per germline, CDR1 GTSNPN and CDR2 SVGIG (reference sequence). The CDR3 is 15 residues long. V was cut by 0 bases and J by 3 bases, with 11 bases left in between.

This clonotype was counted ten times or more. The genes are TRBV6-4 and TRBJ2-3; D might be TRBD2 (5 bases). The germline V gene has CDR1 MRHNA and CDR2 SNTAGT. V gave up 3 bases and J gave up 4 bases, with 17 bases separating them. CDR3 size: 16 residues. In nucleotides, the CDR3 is TGTGCCAGCAGTGAGGGAGTTACGGGTGGCGCAGATACGCAGTATTTT. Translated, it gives CASSEGVTGGADTQYF.

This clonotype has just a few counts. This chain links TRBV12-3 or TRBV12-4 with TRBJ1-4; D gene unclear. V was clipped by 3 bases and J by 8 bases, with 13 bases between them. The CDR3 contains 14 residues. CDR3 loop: CASSFGQEDEKLFF. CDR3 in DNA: TGTGCCAGCAGTTTCGGGCAGGAGGACGAAAAACTGTTTTTT.

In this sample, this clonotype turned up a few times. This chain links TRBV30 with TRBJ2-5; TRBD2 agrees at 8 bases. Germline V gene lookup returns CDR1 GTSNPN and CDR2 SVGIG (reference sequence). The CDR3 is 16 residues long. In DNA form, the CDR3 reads TGTGCTTTTCGGCGGGACTCCCCGGGAGGGCGAGAGACCCAGTACTTC. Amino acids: CAFRRDSPGGRETQYF.

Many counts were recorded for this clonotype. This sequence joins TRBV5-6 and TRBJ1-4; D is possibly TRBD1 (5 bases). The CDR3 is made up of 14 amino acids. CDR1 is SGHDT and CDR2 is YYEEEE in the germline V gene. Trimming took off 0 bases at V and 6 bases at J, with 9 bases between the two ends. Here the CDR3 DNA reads TGTGCCAGCAGCTTGGCACAGGTCCATGAAAAACTGTTTTTT. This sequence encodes CASSLAQVHEKLFF.

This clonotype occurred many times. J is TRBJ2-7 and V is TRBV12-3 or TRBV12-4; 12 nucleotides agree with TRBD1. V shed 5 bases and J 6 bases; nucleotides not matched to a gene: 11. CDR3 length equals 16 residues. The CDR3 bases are TGTGCCAGCAGTCCCCCGGGACAGGGGGCGCAGGGCGAGCAGTACTTC. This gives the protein CASSPPGQGAQGEQYF.

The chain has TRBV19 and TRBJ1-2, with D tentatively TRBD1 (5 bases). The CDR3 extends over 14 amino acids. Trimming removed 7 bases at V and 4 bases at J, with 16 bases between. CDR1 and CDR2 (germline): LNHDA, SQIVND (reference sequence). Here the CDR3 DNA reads TGTGCCAGTAAGGGACTCACAAGGGGCTATGGCTACACCTTC. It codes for CASKGLTRGYGYTF.

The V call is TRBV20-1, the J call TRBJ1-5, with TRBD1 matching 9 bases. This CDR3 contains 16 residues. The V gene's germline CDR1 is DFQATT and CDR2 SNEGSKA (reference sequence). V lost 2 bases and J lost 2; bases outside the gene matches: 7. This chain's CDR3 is CSARSVDRGGNQPQHF. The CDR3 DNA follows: TGCAGTGCTAGATCCGTGGACAGGGGAGGCAATCAGCCCCAGCATTTT.

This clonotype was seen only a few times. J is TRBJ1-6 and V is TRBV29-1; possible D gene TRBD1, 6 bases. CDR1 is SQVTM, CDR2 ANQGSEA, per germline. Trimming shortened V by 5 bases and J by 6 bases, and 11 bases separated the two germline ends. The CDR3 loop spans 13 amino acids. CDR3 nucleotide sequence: TGCAGCGTTCGAAGGGGGTTTAATTCACCCCTCCACTTT. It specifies CSVRRGFNSPLHF. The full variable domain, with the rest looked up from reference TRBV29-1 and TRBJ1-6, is SAVISQKPSRDICQRGTSLTIQCQVDSQVTMMFWYRQQPGQSLTLIATANQGSEATYESGFVIDKFPISRPNLTFSTLTVSNMSPEDSSIYLCSVRRGFNSPLHFGNGTRLTVT.

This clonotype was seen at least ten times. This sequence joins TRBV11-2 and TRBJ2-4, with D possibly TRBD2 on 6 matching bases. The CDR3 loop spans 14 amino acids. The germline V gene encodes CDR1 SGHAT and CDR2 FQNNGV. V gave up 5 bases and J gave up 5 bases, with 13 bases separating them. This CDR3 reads CASSHAGKQNIQYF. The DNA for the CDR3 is TGTGCCAGCAGCCATGCGGGGAAACAAAACATTCAGTACTTC. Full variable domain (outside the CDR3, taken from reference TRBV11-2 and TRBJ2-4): EAGVAQSPRYKIIEKRQSVAFWCNPISGHATLYWYQQILGQGPKLLIQFQNNGVVDDSQLPKDRFSAERLKGVDSTLKIQPAKLEDSAVYLCASSHAGKQNIQYFGAGTRLSVL.

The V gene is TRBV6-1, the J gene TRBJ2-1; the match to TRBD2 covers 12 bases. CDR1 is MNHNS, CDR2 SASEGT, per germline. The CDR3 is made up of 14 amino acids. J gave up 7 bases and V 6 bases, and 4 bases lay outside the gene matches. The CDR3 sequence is CASSRLAGENEQFF. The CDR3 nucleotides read TGTGCCAGCAGCCGACTAGCGGGAGAGAATGAGCAGTTCTTC.